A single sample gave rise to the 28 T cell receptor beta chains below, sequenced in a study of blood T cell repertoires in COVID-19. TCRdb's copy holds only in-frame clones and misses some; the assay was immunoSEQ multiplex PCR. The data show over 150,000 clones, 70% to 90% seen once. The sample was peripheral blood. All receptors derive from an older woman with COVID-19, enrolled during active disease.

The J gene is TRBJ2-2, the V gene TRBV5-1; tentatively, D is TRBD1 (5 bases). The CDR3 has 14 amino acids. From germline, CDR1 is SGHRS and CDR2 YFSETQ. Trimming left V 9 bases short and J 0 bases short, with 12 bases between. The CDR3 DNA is TGCGCCACCGCTGGGGCCGCGAACACCGGGGAGCTGTTTTTT. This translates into CATAGAANTGELFF.

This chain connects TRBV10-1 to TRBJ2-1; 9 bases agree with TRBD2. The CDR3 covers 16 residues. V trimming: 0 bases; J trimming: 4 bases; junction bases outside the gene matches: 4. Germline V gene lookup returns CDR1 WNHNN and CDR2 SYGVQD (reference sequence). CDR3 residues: CASSESKTSGYNEQFF. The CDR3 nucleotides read TGCGCCAGCAGTGAGTCTAAGACTAGCGGTTACAATGAGCAGTTCTTC.

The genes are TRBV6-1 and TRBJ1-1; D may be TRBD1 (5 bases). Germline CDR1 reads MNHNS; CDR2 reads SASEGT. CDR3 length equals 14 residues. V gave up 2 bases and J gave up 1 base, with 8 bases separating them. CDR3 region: CASSEMTANTEAFF. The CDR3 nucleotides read TGTGCCAGCAGTGAAATGACAGCGAACACTGAAGCTTTCTTT.

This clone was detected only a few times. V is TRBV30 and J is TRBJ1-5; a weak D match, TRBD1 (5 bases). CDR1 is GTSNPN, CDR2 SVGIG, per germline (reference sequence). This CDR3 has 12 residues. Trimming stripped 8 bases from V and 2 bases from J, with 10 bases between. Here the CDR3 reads CALSTGNQPQHF. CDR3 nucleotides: TGTGCCCTCTCGACAGGCAATCAGCCCCAGCATTTT.

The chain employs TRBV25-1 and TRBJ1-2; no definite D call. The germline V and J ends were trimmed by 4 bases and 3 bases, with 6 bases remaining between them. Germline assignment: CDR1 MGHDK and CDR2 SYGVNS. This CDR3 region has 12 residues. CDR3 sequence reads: CASSAQHYGYTF. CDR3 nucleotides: TGTGCCAGCAGTGCACAGCACTATGGCTACACCTTC.

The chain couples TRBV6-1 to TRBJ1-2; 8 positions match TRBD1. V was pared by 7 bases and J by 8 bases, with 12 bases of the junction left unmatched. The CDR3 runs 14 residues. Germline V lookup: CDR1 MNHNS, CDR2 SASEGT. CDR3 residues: CASIDGAGGGGYTF. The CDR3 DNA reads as TGTGCCAGCATAGACGGGGCAGGGGGCGGGGGCTACACCTTC.

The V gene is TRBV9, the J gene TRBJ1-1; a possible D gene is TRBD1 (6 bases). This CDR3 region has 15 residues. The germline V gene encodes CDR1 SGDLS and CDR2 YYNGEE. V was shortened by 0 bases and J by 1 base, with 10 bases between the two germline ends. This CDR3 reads CASSVVGTRNTEAFF. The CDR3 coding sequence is TGTGCCAGCAGCGTAGTCGGGACAAGGAACACTGAAGCTTTCTTT.

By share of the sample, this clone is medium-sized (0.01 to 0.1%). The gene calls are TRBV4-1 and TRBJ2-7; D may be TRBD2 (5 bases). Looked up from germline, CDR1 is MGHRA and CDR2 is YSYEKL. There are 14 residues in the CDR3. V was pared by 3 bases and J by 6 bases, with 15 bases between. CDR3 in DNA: TGCGCCAGCAGCCAGGCGGAACCTAGCAGCGAGCAGTACTTC. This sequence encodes CASSQAEPSSEQYF.

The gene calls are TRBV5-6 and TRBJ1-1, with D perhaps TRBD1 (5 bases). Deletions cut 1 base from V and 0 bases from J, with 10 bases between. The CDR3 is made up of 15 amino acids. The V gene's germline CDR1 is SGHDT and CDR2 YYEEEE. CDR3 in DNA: TGTGCCAGCAGCTTGATGTCCAGGGTGAACACTGAAGCTTTCTTT. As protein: CASSLMSRVNTEAFF. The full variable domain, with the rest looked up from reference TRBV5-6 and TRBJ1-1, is DAGVTQSPTHLIKTRGQQVTLRCSPKSGHDTVSWYQQALGQGPQFIFQYYEEEERQRGNFPDRFSGHQFPNYSSELNVNALLLGDSALYLCASSLMSRVNTEAFFGQGTRLTVV.

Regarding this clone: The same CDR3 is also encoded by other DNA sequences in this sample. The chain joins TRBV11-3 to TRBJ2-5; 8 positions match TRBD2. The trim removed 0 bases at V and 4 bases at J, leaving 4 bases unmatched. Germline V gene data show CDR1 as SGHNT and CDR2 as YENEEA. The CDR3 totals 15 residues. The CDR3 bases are TGTGCCAGCAGCTTAGAAAGCGGGAGCGGAGAGACCCAGTACTTC. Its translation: CASSLESGSGETQYF.

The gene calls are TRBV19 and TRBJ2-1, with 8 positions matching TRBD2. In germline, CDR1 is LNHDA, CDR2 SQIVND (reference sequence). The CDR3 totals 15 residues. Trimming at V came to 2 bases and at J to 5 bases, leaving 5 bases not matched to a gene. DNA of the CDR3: TGTGCCAGTAGTATATCTCTAGCGGGTAACAATGAGCAGTTCTTC. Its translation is CASSISLAGNNEQFF.

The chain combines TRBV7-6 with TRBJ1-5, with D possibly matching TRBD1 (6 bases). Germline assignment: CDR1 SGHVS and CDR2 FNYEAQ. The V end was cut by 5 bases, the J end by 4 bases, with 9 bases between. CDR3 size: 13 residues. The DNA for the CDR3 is TGTGCCAGCAGCAGGACAGATAATCAGCCCCAGCATTTT. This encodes CASSRTDNQPQHF. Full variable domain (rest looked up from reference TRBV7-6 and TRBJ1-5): GAGVSQSPRYKVTKRGQDVALRCDPISGHVSLYWYRQALGQGPEFLTYFNYEAQQDKSGLPNDRFSAERPEGSISTLTIQRTEQRDSAMYRCASSRTDNQPQHFGDGTRLSIL.

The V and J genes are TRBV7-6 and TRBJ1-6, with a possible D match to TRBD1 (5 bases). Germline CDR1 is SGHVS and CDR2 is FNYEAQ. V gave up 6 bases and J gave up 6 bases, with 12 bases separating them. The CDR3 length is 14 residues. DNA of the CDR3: TGTGCCAGCAGTATGGAAGGGGTTAATTCACCCCTCCACTTT. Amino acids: CASSMEGVNSPLHF.

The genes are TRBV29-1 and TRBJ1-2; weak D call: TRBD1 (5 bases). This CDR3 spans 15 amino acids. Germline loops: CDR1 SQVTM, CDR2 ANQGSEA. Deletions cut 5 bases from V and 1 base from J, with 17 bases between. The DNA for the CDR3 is TGCAGCGTTCAAAGGGTGGGGCAGGGTAACTATGGCTACACCTTC. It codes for CSVQRVGQGNYGYTF.

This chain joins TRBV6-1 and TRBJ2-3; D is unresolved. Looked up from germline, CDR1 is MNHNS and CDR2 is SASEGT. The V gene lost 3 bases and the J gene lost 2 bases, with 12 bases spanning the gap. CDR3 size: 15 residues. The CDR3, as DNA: TGTGCCAGCAGTGATACCGTAGACTCCACAGATACGCAGTATTTT. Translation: CASSDTVDSTDTQYF.

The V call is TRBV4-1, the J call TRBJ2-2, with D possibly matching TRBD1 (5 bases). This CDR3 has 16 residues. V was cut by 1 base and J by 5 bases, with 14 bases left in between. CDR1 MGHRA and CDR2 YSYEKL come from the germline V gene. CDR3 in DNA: TGCGCCAGCAGCCAAGGTGCCCTCCAGGGAACCGGGGAGCTGTTTTTT. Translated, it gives CASSQGALQGTGELFF.

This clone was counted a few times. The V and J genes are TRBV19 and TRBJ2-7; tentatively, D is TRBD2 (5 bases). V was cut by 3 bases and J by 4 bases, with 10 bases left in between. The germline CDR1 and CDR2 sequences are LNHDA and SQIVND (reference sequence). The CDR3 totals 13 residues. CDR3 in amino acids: CASSITAEYEQYF. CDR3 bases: TGTGCCAGTAGTATCACAGCGGAGTACGAGCAGTACTTC.

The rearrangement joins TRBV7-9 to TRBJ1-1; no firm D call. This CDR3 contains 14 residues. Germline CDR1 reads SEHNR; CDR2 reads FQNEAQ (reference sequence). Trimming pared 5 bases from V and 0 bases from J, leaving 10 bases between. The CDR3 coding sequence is TGTGCCAGCAGCCCTCTAATTTTGAACACTGAAGCTTTCTTT. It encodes CASSPLILNTEAFF.

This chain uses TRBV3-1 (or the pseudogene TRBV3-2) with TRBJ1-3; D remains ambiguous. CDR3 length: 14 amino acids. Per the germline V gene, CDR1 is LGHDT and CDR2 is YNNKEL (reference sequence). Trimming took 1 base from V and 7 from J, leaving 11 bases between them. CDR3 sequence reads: CASSQGSRYNTIYF. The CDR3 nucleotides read TGTGCCAGCAGCCAAGGTTCCAGGTACAACACCATATATTTT.

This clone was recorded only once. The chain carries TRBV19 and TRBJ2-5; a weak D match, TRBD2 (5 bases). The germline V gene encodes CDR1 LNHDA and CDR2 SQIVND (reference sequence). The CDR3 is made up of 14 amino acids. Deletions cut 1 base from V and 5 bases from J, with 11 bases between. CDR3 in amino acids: CASSIAGTGETQYF. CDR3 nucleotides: TGTGCCAGTAGTATAGCCGGTACGGGGGAGACCCAGTACTTC.

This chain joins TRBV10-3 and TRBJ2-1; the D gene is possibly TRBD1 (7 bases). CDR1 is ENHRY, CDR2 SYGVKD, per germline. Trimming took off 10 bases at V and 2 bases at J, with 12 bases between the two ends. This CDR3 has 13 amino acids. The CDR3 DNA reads TGTGCCACAGGGGGGCAGGCCTACAATGAGCAGTTCTTC. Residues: CATGGQAYNEQFF.

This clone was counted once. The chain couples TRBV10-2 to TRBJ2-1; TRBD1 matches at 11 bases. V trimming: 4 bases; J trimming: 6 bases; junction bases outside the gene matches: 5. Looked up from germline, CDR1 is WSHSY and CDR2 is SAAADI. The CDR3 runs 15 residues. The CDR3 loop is CASSGPDRGLNEQFF. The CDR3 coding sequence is TGCGCCAGCAGTGGCCCGGACAGGGGGCTCAATGAGCAGTTCTTC.

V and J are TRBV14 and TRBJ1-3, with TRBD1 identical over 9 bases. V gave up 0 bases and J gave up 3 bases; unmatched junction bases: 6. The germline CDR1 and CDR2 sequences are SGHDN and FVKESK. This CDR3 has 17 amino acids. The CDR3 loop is CASSQDMDRGYGNTIYF. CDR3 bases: TGTGCCAGCAGCCAAGATATGGACAGGGGTTATGGAAACACCATATATTTT.

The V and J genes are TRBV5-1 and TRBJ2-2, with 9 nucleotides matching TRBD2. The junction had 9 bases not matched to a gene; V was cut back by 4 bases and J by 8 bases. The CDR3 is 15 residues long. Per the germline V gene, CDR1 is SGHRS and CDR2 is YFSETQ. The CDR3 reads CASSGGRAQGGELFF. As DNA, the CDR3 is TGCGCCAGCAGCGGCGGGAGGGCGCAGGGAGGGGAGCTGTTTTTT.

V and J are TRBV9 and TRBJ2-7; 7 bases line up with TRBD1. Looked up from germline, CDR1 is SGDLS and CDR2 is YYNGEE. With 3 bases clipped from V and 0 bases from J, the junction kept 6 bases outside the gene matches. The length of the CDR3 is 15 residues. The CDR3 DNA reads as TGTGCCAGCAGCGCCCGACAGGGCCCCTCCTACGAGCAGTACTTC. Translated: CASSARQGPSYEQYF. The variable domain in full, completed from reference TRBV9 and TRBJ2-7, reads DSGVTQTPKHLITATGQRVTLRCSPRSGDLSVYWYQQSLDQGLQFLIQYYNGEERAKGNILERFSAQQFPDLHSELNLSSLELGDSALYFCASSARQGPSYEQYFGPGTRLTVT.

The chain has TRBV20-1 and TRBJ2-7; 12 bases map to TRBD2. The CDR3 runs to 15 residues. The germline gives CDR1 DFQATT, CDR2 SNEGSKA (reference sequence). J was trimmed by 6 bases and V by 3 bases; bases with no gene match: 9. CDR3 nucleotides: TGCAGTGCTAGTCCCCTCGTACTAGCGGGAGGCGAGCAGTACTTC. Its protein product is CSASPLVLAGGEQYF.

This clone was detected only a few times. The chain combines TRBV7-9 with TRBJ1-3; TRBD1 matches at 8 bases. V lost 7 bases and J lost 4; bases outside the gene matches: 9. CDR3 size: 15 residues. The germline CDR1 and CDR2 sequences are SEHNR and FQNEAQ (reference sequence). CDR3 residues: CASTIRTGRGNTIYF. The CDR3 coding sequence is TGTGCCAGCACCATAAGGACAGGGAGGGGAAACACCATATATTTT.

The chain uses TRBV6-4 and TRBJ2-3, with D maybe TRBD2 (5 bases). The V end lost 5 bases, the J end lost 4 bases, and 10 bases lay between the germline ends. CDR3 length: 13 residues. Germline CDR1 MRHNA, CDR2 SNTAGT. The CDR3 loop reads CASSKEEADTQYF. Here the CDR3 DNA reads TGTGCCAGCAGTAAGGAGGAGGCAGATACGCAGTATTTT.